The rows below give T cell receptor beta chains drawn from one sample of a study of blood T cell repertoires in COVID-19. The repertoire was sequenced with immunoSEQ multiplex PCR; TCRdb's copy has only in-frame clones and lacks some. The table has a few hundred thousand clones, 65% to 90% seen once. The sample taken for sequencing was peripheral blood. The receptor set was obtained from a man in his fifties with acute or convalescent COVID-19. The CDR3 runs from the conserved cysteine through the conserved F or W. The D gene is left open where the match is weak.

TRBV10-3,14,TRBD1,TRBJ1-1,CAISTDRGSYEAFF
TRBV9,14,TRBD1,TRBJ1-6,CASSAGQVNSPLHF
TRBV2,16,.,TRBJ1-5,CASTAPGAHKGQPQHF
TRBV18,14,TRBD1,TRBJ2-1,CASSPRTGNNEQFF
TRBV6-6,13,TRBD1,TRBJ2-7,CASSQGQNYEQYF
TRBV19,14,.,TRBJ2-3,CASSIVPLEDTQYF
TRBV10-1,14,TRBD1,TRBJ2-3,CASRGDRGPDTQYF
TRBV6-5,15,.,TRBJ1-5,CASSQDSYSNQPQHF
TRBV3-1/TRBV3-2,18,TRBD2,TRBJ2-1,CASSQASERGGFVDEQFF
TRBV12-3/TRBV12-4,12,.,TRBJ1-2,CASSLHGYGYTF
TRBV7-2,15,TRBD2,TRBJ2-2,CASSQGLGNTGELFF
TRBV5-4,15,.,TRBJ2-1,CASSNRLVPYNEQFF
TRBV25-1,15,.,TRBJ1-1,CASSDSWGGNTEAFF
TRBV10-2,14,TRBD2,TRBJ2-7,CATWASGARYEQYF
TRBV6-1,15,TRBD1,TRBJ1-2,CASSEDREVSYGYTF
TRBV9,17,TRBD2,TRBJ2-5,CASSVAGGGGPQETQYF
TRBV19,12,TRBD1,TRBJ1-5,CASSRTGLAQHF
TRBV21-1,12,.,TRBJ1-2,CASSENEDGYTF
TRBV12-3/TRBV12-4,13,.,TRBJ2-5,CASSQGRQETQYF
TRBV19,14,.,TRBJ1-5,CASSMVKALGPQHF
TRBV25-1,13,TRBD1,TRBJ1-1,CASRDRAHVEAFF
TRBV3-1/TRBV3-2,14,.,TRBJ1-2,CASSQDPTSWGYTF
TRBV19,19,.,TRBJ2-6,CASTAGGLEPSMGANVLTF
TRBV19,15,TRBD1,TRBJ1-6,CASTPGQQFNSPLHF
TRBV5-1,13,TRBD1,TRBJ1-1,CASSSGDRGEAFF
TRBV6-5,15,TRBD1,TRBJ1-3,CASSYGGQGGNTIYF
TRBV12-3/TRBV12-4,12,.,TRBJ1-5,CATRGRDQPQHF
TRBV10-3,15,.,TRBJ1-3,CAISDAGLNGNTIYF
TRBV6-5,14,.,TRBJ2-7,CASSLRQEPYEQYF
TRBV5-6,15,TRBD1,TRBJ1-6,CASSRGQGWGSPLHF
TRBV6-5,13,.,TRBJ1-1,CASRYQVNTEAFF
TRBV30,15,.,TRBJ1-5,CAWREGGVSNQPQHF
TRBV5-8,13,.,TRBJ1-2,CASSSTGFGGYTF
TRBV11-2,15,.,TRBJ2-3,CASSRSGSNTDTQYF
TRBV6-5,15,TRBD1,TRBJ2-7,CASREGQGHSYEQYF
TRBV2,12,.,TRBJ2-2,CASSQGTGELFF
TRBV12-3/TRBV12-4,13,TRBD1,TRBJ2-7,CASAERTGGEQYF
TRBV10-2,15,.,TRBJ1-5,CASTDGQTSNQPQHF
TRBV30,14,TRBD1,TRBJ1-5,CAWSVGQGIQPQHF
TRBV10-2,15,TRBD2,TRBJ2-5,CASGKPGRGQETQYF
TRBV2,14,TRBD2,TRBJ2-1,CASSGLAGGNEQFF
TRBV18,14,TRBD1,TRBJ2-1,CASKDRSAYNEQFF
TRBV4-1,15,TRBD1,TRBJ1-5,CASSQLQGVKSIQHF
TRBV5-5,16,.,TRBJ2-2,CASSYRGSENTGELFF
TRBV19,15,TRBD1,TRBJ1-4,CASSPRQGENEKLFF
TRBV7-8,19,TRBD1,TRBJ1-4,CASSAYDRVEFSTNEKLFF
TRBV29-1,13,.,TRBJ1-5,CSVGQGGGQPQHF
TRBV6-5,13,.,TRBJ2-7,CATQAGVSYEQYF
TRBV9,15,.,TRBJ2-5,CASSVEASLQETQYF
TRBV5-6,13,TRBD1,TRBJ1-1,CASSSGGVTEAFF
TRBV28,17,TRBD1,TRBJ1-1,CASSSTPEWTGLTEAFF
TRBV6-5,15,TRBD1,TRBJ1-4,CASRRDSTTNEKLFF
TRBV19,15,TRBD1,TRBJ2-7,CASSTGQGITYEQYF
TRBV7-9,15,TRBD2,TRBJ2-2,CASSPNSGDIGELFF
TRBV3-1/TRBV3-2,14,TRBD1,TRBJ1-4,CASSQGTGAEKLFF
TRBV12-3/TRBV12-4,13,TRBD1,TRBJ1-2,CASSPDRDYGYTF